This paragraph reports one T cell receptor (beta chain). The data were taken from a study of control samples from healthy donors and cancer patients. Some clones are missing from TCRdb's copy, which holds only in-frame ones; the method was immunoSEQ multiplex PCR. The data show some 100,000 clones, 85% to 95% seen once. The clonotype was recovered from a man between 18 and 35 years old in good health. Sequencing used blood.

The CDR3 here is CASSQGGREGSYNSPLHF. In DNA, the CDR3 is TGTGCCAGCAGCCAAGGGGGGAGAGAGGGTTCCTATAATTCACCCCTCCACTTT. The V and J genes are TRBV3-1 (or the pseudogene TRBV3-2) and TRBJ1-6; D might be TRBD1 (5 bases). Trimming took off 1 base at V and 1 base at J, with 14 bases between the two ends. The germline CDR1 and CDR2 sequences are LGHDT and YNNKEL (reference sequence). The CDR3 runs to 18 residues.